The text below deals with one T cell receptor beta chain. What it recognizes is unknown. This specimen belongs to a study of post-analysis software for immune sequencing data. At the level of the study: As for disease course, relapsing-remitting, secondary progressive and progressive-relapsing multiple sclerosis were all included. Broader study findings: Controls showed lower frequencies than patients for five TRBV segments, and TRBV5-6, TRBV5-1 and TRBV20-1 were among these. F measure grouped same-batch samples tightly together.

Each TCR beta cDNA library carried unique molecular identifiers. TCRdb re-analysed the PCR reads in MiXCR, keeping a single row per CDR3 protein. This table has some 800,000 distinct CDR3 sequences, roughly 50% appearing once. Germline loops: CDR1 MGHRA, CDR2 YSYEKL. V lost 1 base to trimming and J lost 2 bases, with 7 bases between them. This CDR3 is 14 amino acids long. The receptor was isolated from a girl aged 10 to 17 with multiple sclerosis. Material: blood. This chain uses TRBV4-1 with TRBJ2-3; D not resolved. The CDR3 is CASSQAQATDTQYF. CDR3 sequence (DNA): TGCGCCAGCAGCCAAGCGCAGGCCACAGATACGCAGTATTTT.